This T cell receptor (beta chain) was captured by sequencing in a study of blood T cell repertoires in COVID-19. Participant reports of clinical history set cohort assignment. In the 2 weeks before study entry, exposed participants met a COVID-19 case, which was PCR-confirmed or clinician-diagnosed. J was trimmed by 2 bases and V by 4 bases; bases with no gene match: 5. The germline CDR1 and CDR2 sequences are SEHNR and FQNEAQ (reference sequence). The CDR3 sequence is 15 residues long. Note on this clone: This same CDR3 is encoded by further DNA sequences in the sample.

TCRdb's copy holds only in-frame clones and misses some; the assay was immunoSEQ multiplex PCR. The sample carries fewer than 350,000 clones, 85% recorded once. The sequencing input was PBMCs or T cells enriched from blood (not recorded which). The source is a woman in her twenties or thirties who had been exposed to COVID-19. J is TRBJ1-2 and V is TRBV7-9; the match to TRBD1 covers 9 bases. CDR3 sequence: CASSSGTGLNYGYTF. The CDR3 nucleotides are TGTGCCAGCAGCTCGGGGACAGGGCTAAACTATGGCTACACCTTC.